The 20 T cell receptor beta chains presented below share a single source sample, sequenced in a study of blood T cell repertoires in COVID-19. Repertoires were generated with immunoSEQ multiplex PCR, while TCRdb's copy carries only in-frame clones and drops some. The data hold around 280,000 clones, with roughly 85% observed a single time. Sequenced material: PBMCs or T cells enriched from blood (not recorded which). Receptor source: a woman in her thirties or forties who had recovered from COVID-19.

This chain joins TRBV6-5 and TRBJ2-3; D might be TRBD1 (5 bases). CDR1 MNHEY and CDR2 SVGAGI come from the germline V gene. Trimming left V 10 bases short and J 0 bases short, with 14 bases between. This CDR3 contains 14 residues. CDR3 nucleotides: TGTGCCACCAAGACAGACCCTAGCACAGATACGCAGTATTTT. This sequence encodes CATKTDPSTDTQYF.

This chain uses TRBV2 with TRBJ2-2; D ambiguous. The CDR3 covers 17 residues. CDR1 SNHLY and CDR2 FYNNEI come from the germline V gene. Trimming pared 7 bases from V and 3 bases from J, leaving 21 bases between. The CDR3 region has the DNA TGTGCCAGCACCCCGCACGCGCGCGCGCCGGACACCGGGGAGCTGTTTTTT. Protein: CASTPHARAPDTGELFF.

In its sample, this clone was seen once. The rearrangement joins TRBV7-2 to TRBJ2-3; D unresolved. The CDR3 runs to 15 residues. CDR1 and CDR2 from the germline V gene are SGHTA and FQGNSA. Trimming removed 1 base from V and 0 bases from J, with 8 bases in between. The CDR3 loop reads CASSLVTVSTDTQYF. For the CDR3, the DNA is TGTGCCAGCAGCTTAGTAACGGTTAGCACAGATACGCAGTATTTT.

The gene calls are TRBV27 and TRBJ2-5; 7 bases are a match to TRBD2. The CDR3 runs 17 residues. V shed 4 bases and J 1 base; nucleotides not matched to a gene: 12. Germline CDR1 and CDR2: MNHEY and SMNVEV (reference sequence). The CDR3 loop is CASSSFRLAGLQETQYF. The CDR3 DNA reads as TGTGCCAGCAGTTCCTTTCGCTTAGCGGGTCTCCAAGAGACCCAGTACTTC.

The V call is TRBV19, the J call TRBJ2-5; 15 bases agree with TRBD2. The junction had 15 bases not matched to a gene; V was cut back by 11 bases and J by 5 bases. CDR1 and CDR2 from the germline V gene are LNHDA and SQIVND (reference sequence). The CDR3 sequence is 17 residues long. The CDR3 here is CAAGGGLAGGDGETQYF. CDR3 nucleotides: TGTGCCGCTGGAGGGGGACTAGCGGGAGGAGACGGGGAGACCCAGTACTTC.

The gene calls are TRBV4-2 and TRBJ2-5; TRBD2 is a possible D gene (6 bases). The CDR3 contains 18 residues. The germline CDR1 and CDR2 sequences are LGHNA and YNFKEQ. Trimming stripped 0 bases from V and 5 bases from J, with 22 bases between. CDR3 sequence (DNA): TGTGCCAGCAGCCAAGATAAGGTTGGCGGGATTGGAGGGGAGACCCAGTACTTC. It is translated as CASSQDKVGGIGGETQYF.

The gene calls are TRBV3-1 (or the pseudogene TRBV3-2) and TRBJ2-7, with D maybe TRBD1 (6 bases). The CDR3 contains 13 residues. Germline V lookup: CDR1 LGHDT, CDR2 YNNKEL (reference sequence). Trimming left V 5 bases short and J 3 bases short, with 11 bases between. Written as DNA, the CDR3 is TGTGCCAGCAGCGTCCAGGGGAACTACGAGCAGTACTTC. It is translated as CASSVQGNYEQYF.

This chain links TRBV5-1 with TRBJ2-1; maybe TRBD1 (5 bases). The CDR3 consists of 17 residues. V lost 0 bases and J lost 0, with 13 bases in between. The germline V gene encodes CDR1 SGHRS and CDR2 YFSETQ. CDR3: CASSLGGGQNSYNEQFF. For the CDR3, the DNA is TGCGCCAGCAGCTTGGGAGGCGGACAAAACTCCTACAATGAGCAGTTCTTC.

The chain employs TRBV4-3 and TRBJ2-7; unclear D gene. From germline, CDR1 is LGHNA and CDR2 YSLEER. CDR3 length equals 14 residues. V was shortened by 0 bases and J by 3 bases, with 9 bases between the two germline ends. CDR3 sequence: CASSQEFADYEQYF. The DNA for the CDR3 is TGCGCCAGCAGCCAAGAGTTCGCAGACTACGAGCAGTACTTC.

The J gene is TRBJ2-2, the V gene TRBV4-3; 10 nucleotides align to TRBD2. The V gene end was trimmed by 2 bases and the J gene end by 6 bases; junction bases not matched to a gene: 6. Germline values: CDR1 LGHNA, CDR2 YSLEER. The CDR3 is made up of 16 amino acids. CDR3 DNA sequence: TGCGCCAGCAGCCAAAATAGCGGGAGGAGGTCCGGGGAGCTGTTTTTT. Residues: CASSQNSGRRSGELFF.

This clone is a singleton in its sample. The chain is built from TRBV28 and TRBJ1-2, with 11 bases fitting TRBD1. The CDR3 spans 15 residues. The germline V gene encodes CDR1 MDHEN and CDR2 SYDVKM. Trimming at V came to 4 bases and at J to 5 bases, leaving 6 bases not matched to a gene. CDR3 amino acids: CASSWDRGKLYGYTF. CDR3 in DNA: TGTGCCAGCAGTTGGGACAGGGGGAAACTTTATGGCTACACCTTC.

The chain uses TRBV7-2 and TRBJ2-1, with 8 bases that match TRBD2. Germline V CDR1 and CDR2: SGHTA, FQGNSA. V shed 2 bases, J shed 6 bases, and the junction held 6 bases outside the gene matches. CDR3 length: 15 residues. The CDR3 bases are TGTGCCAGCAGCTTATCTGCGGGAGGCAGCAATGAGCAGTTCTTC. Encoded protein: CASSLSAGGSNEQFF.

This clone was recorded a few times. The chain recombines TRBV2 with TRBJ2-5, with a tentative D call TRBD2 (7 bases). V lost 8 bases, J lost 5 bases, and 12 bases lay in between. The germline V gene has CDR1 SNHLY and CDR2 FYNNEI. This CDR3 spans 12 amino acids. In DNA form, the CDR3 reads TGTGCCAGCCAAAGGGGGGGGGAGACCCAGTACTTC. Translated, it gives CASQRGGETQYF. Together with reference TRBV2 and TRBJ2-5, the CDR3 gives the full variable domain: EPEVTQTPSHQVTQMGQEVILRCVPISNHLYFYWYRQILGQKVEFLVSFYNNEISEKSEIFDDQFSVERPDGSNFTLKIRSTKLEDSAMYFCASQRGGETQYFGPGTRLLVL.

V is TRBV12-5 and J is TRBJ1-3; 7 nucleotides align to TRBD1. V trimming: 1 base; J trimming: 3 bases; junction bases outside the gene matches: 6. From germline, CDR1 is LGHNT and CDR2 FRNRAP. This CDR3 has 16 residues. The CDR3 region has the DNA TGTGCTAGTGGTTTGGGACAGGGCCAGGGTGGAAACACCATATATTTT. Protein product: CASGLGQGQGGNTIYF.

This clone was found once. Other nucleotide sequences from this sample produce the same CDR3. J is TRBJ1-3 and V is TRBV18; 9 nucleotides agree with TRBD1. There are 13 residues in the CDR3. Per germline, CDR1 KGHSH and CDR2 LQKENI. V dropped 3 bases and J dropped 7; count of bases not matched to a gene: 1. The chain's CDR3 is CASSPGQGNTIYF. CDR3 coding DNA: TGTGCCAGCTCACCCGGACAGGGGAACACCATATATTTT.

The CDR3 DNA sequence: TGCGCCAGCAGGGGCTTATCAGATACGCAGTATTTT. Protein product: CASRGLSDTQYF. The genes are TRBV5-1 and TRBJ2-3, with D unresolved. This CDR3 has 12 amino acids. The V end was cut by 5 bases, the J end by 4 bases, with 8 bases between. CDR1 is SGHRS and CDR2 is YFSETQ in the germline V gene.

The chain has TRBV7-3 and TRBJ1-2; maybe TRBD1 (6 bases). Trimming shortened V by 5 bases and J by 5 bases, and 15 bases separated the two germline ends. The germline gives CDR1 SGHTA, CDR2 FQGTGA. The CDR3 is 14 amino acids. For the CDR3, the DNA is TGTGCCAGCAGCCCAACTGGGACAAAGTATGGCTACACCTTC. Translation: CASSPTGTKYGYTF.

This chain uses TRBV6-5 with TRBJ1-2; D may be TRBD1 (6 bases). The CDR3 loop spans 13 amino acids. Germline-derived CDR1 and CDR2 are MNHEY and SVGAGI. V dropped 2 bases and J dropped 8 bases, with 12 bases sitting between them. The CDR3 loop is CASSYKQGGGYTF. CDR3 in DNA: TGTGCCAGCAGTTACAAACAGGGCGGAGGCTACACCTTC.

The chain has TRBV7-3 and TRBJ1-6; possible D gene TRBD1, 5 bases. The V gene's germline CDR1 is SGHTA and CDR2 FQGTGA. Trimming shortened V by 8 bases and J by 4 bases, and 6 bases separated the two germline ends. The length of the CDR3 is 12 residues. In nucleotides, the CDR3 is TGTGCCAGCGCAGGGTATAATTCACCCCTCCACTTT. Translated, it gives CASAGYNSPLHF.

The chain links TRBV5-1 to TRBJ2-5; 8 bases fit TRBD2. V lost 4 bases and J lost 5; bases outside the gene matches: 13. Germline CDR1 is SGHRS and CDR2 is YFSETQ. CDR3 length: 16 amino acids. In DNA form, the CDR3 reads TGCGCCAGCAGCCTGGGGGATAGCGGGGATGGGGAGACCCAGTACTTC. As protein: CASSLGDSGDGETQYF.